Below, 30 T cell receptor beta chains from the same sample are listed, as sequenced in a study of T-cell memory formation after mild COVID-19. TCRdb re-analysed the 5' RACE reads in MiXCR, keeping a single row per CDR3 protein. Counted here are approximately 290,000 distinct CDR3 sequences, roughly a fifth occurring once; the ten biggest clones make up over 20%. Sequenced: PBMCs or a T cell subset sorted from them (not recorded which). Receptor source: a man between 18 and 29 years old who had mild COVID-19 (a few samples of this study predate the infection). Cell type and time point are not known.

This clonotype was observed a few times. The gene calls are TRBV25-1 and TRBJ2-1; 10 nucleotides match TRBD2. CDR1 MGHDK and CDR2 SYGVNS come from the germline V gene. After removal of 4 bases from V and 5 bases from J, the junction contained 5 bases not matched to a gene. This CDR3 has 15 amino acids. Written as DNA, the CDR3 is TGTGCCAGCAGTGGAGCGGGGGGGCCCCACAATGAGCAGTTCTTC. Protein: CASSGAGGPHNEQFF.

The chain has TRBV4-3 and TRBJ2-6; D might be TRBD1 (6 bases). V lost 3 bases, J lost 0 bases, and 9 bases lay in between. CDR1 LGHNA and CDR2 YSLEER come from the germline V gene. The length of the CDR3 is 16 residues. The CDR3 DNA reads as TGCGCCAGCAGCCAGCAGGGGCTCTCTGGGGCCAACGTCCTGACTTTC. Residues: CASSQQGLSGANVLTF.

The CDR3 protein is CASSPGTAQYTQYF. In DNA, the CDR3 is TGTGCCAGCAGCCCAGGGACAGCACAATATACGCAGTATTTT. V is TRBV12-3 or TRBV12-4 and J is TRBJ2-3; 7 bases map to TRBD1. The junction had 10 bases not matched to a gene; V was cut back by 6 bases and J by 7 bases. This CDR3 is 14 amino acids long.

J is TRBJ2-7 and V is TRBV10-3; TRBD1 matches at 7 bases. The CDR3 length is 14 residues. Unmatched junction bases numbered 9, after V lost 10 bases and J lost 0 bases. Germline V gene lookup returns CDR1 ENHRY and CDR2 SYGVKD. As DNA, the CDR3 is TGTGCCACCGAAGGACAGGACAGCTCCTACGAGCAGTACTTC. As protein: CATEGQDSSYEQYF.

This clonotype appeared a few times. The V call is TRBV18, the J call TRBJ1-5; D might be TRBD1 (5 bases). The CDR3 runs to 14 residues. CDR1 is KGHSH and CDR2 is LQKENI in the germline V gene. V was cut by 9 bases and J by 0 bases, with 12 bases left in between. CDR3 coding DNA: TGTGCCAGTTCCAGGGAGTATAGCAATCAGCCCCAGCATTTT. Amino acids: CASSREYSNQPQHF.

The chain has TRBV18 and TRBJ1-4; D is unresolved. This CDR3 is 16 amino acids long. The germline V gene encodes CDR1 KGHSH and CDR2 LQKENI. V dropped 1 base and J dropped 12 bases, with 21 bases sitting between them. The CDR3 reads CASSPLLSPRRSELFF. CDR3 DNA: TGTGCCAGCTCACCACTGCTTTCGCCCCGTCGTAGTGAACTGTTTTTT.

This clonotype was counted only a few times. V is TRBV12-3 or TRBV12-4 and J is TRBJ2-3; the D is unclear. The CDR3 contains 12 residues. The V end lost 6 bases, the J end lost 2 bases, and 6 bases lay between the germline ends. CDR3 coding DNA: TGTGCCAGCAGAGGGAACACAGATACGCAGTATTTT. Its translation: CASRGNTDTQYF.

This rearrangement joins TRBV6-6 to TRBJ2-7; TRBD1 matches at 7 bases. Germline CDR1 is MNHNY and CDR2 is SVGAGI (reference sequence). Unmatched junction bases numbered 10, after V lost 0 bases and J lost 8 bases. The CDR3 is 15 residues long. The CDR3 is CASSYSAGGPLQQYV. The CDR3 region has the DNA TGTGCCAGCAGTTACTCGGCAGGGGGTCCCCTCCAGCAGTACGTC.

V usage is TRBV7-3 and J usage is TRBJ2-7; D might be TRBD2 (6 bases). Deletions cut 7 bases from V and 5 bases from J, with 12 bases between. The CDR3 has 12 amino acids. Germline loops: CDR1 SGHTA, CDR2 FQGTGA. The CDR3 bases are TGTGCCAGCAACGGAGGGGTCAACGAGCAGTACGTC. Encoded protein: CASNGGVNEQYV.

Only a few counts were recorded for this clonotype. The J gene is TRBJ1-5, the V gene TRBV5-6; no definite D call. Germline CDR1 reads SGHDT; CDR2 reads YYEEEE. Trimming left V 1 base short and J 4 bases short, with 6 bases between. This CDR3 has 13 amino acids. The CDR3 loop is CASSLFGNQPQHF. CDR3 nucleotides: TGTGCCAGCAGCTTGTTCGGGAATCAGCCCCAGCATTTT.

V usage is TRBV20-1 and J usage is TRBJ2-7; 7 nucleotides match TRBD2. V was pared by 5 bases and J by 6 bases, with 16 bases of the junction left unmatched. This CDR3 region has 15 residues. Germline V gene sequence: CDR1 DFQATT, CDR2 SNEGSKA (reference sequence). The CDR3 DNA is TGCAGTGCTGACCGGCCCAGCGGGACGGTCGTCGAGCAGTACTTC. Its protein product is CSADRPSGTVVEQYF.

The chain couples TRBV9 to TRBJ2-3; no clear D. The CDR3 totals 15 residues. V gave up 0 bases and J gave up 2 bases, with 10 bases separating them. Germline values: CDR1 SGDLS, CDR2 YYNGEE. CDR3 sequence (DNA): TGTGCCAGCAGCGTAGGGGGTGGTTACACAGATACGCAGTATTTT. Translation gives CASSVGGGYTDTQYF.

This clonotype occurred many times. This sequence joins TRBV6-2 or TRBV6-3 and TRBJ2-2, with unresolved D. Germline V lookup: CDR1 MNHEY, CDR2 SVGEGT. V gave up 6 bases and J gave up 5 bases, with 19 bases separating them. The CDR3 is 16 amino acids. CDR3 nucleotides: TGTGCCAGCAGCCCGCAGTGGGGTTGGGGTACCGGGGAGCTGTTTTTT. Amino acids: CASSPQWGWGTGELFF.

This clonotype was observed at least ten times. The chain links TRBV7-8 to TRBJ2-1, with TRBD1 matching 7 bases. CDR1 SGHVS and CDR2 FQNEAQ come from the germline V gene. The length of the CDR3 is 17 residues. The junction had 14 bases not matched to a gene; V was cut back by 6 bases and J by 3 bases. The CDR3 spells CASRSRASGGDYNEQFF. The CDR3 DNA reads TGTGCCAGCAGAAGTCGGGCTTCAGGGGGTGACTACAATGAGCAGTTCTTC.

In its sample, this clonotype was seen a few times. The chain recombines TRBV27 with TRBJ2-7; 8 bases align to TRBD2. The CDR3 is 14 amino acids. J lost 3 bases, V lost 5 bases, and 6 bases had no gene match. Germline CDR1 is MNHEY and CDR2 is SMNVEV (reference sequence). CDR3 DNA: TGTGCCAGCAGTCCGGGACTAGGTAGCTACGAGCAGTACGTC. It yields the protein CASSPGLGSYEQYV.

The chain has TRBV10-1 and TRBJ2-7; D is possibly TRBD2 (6 bases). V lost 5 bases and J lost 5, with 13 bases in between. The CDR3 sequence is 13 residues long. Germline V CDR1 and CDR2: WNHNN, SYGVQD (reference sequence). CDR3 sequence reads: CASSPRLVHEQYF. CDR3 sequence (DNA): TGCGCCAGCAGTCCCCGACTAGTACACGAGCAGTACTTC.

The chain recombines TRBV4-3 with TRBJ1-2; D is uncertain. There are 12 residues in the CDR3. The germline V and J ends were trimmed by 2 bases and 8 bases, with 9 bases remaining between them. The germline gives CDR1 LGHNA, CDR2 YSLEER. DNA of the CDR3: TGCGCCAGCAGCCAACGGCCCGGGGGCTACACCTTC. Protein: CASSQRPGGYTF.

The chain has TRBV4-2 and TRBJ1-2; 10 bases fit TRBD1. The V segment lost 5 bases and the J segment 0 bases; nucleotides outside the gene matches: 9. In germline, CDR1 is LGHNA, CDR2 YNFKEQ. The CDR3 has 17 residues. The CDR3 bases are TGTGCCAGCAGCACCCGGGACAGGGGTCCGGCTAACTATGGCTACACCTTC. This sequence encodes CASSTRDRGPANYGYTF.

This clonotype occurred a few times. The rearrangement joins TRBV14 to TRBJ2-7; D not resolved. The CDR3 loop spans 12 amino acids. Germline V gene lookup returns CDR1 SGHDN and CDR2 FVKESK. The ends were cut back, 0 bases at V and 3 bases at J, with 3 bases in the middle. Written as DNA, the CDR3 is TGTGCCAGCAGCCAAGAGTTCTACGAGCAGTACGTC. Translated, it gives CASSQEFYEQYV.

This clonotype has a handful of counts. The chain uses TRBV10-3 and TRBJ1-3; no definite D call. The CDR3 runs to 15 residues. Trimming took off 5 bases at V and 3 bases at J, with 14 bases between the two ends. Germline CDR1 reads ENHRY; CDR2 reads SYGVKD. The CDR3 DNA follows: TGTGCCATCAGTCCTGTCGGGCAGAGTGGAAACACCATATATTTT. Translating gives CAISPVGQSGNTIYF.

There are a few counts of this clonotype. V and J are TRBV20-1 and TRBJ1-4; no clear D gene. The V and J ends lost 1 base and 0 bases respectively, with 12 bases between them. The germline CDR1 and CDR2 sequences are DFQATT and SNEGSKA (reference sequence). The CDR3 loop spans 16 amino acids. This CDR3 is CSARVARDTTNEKLFF. The CDR3 DNA is TGCAGTGCTAGAGTGGCCAGAGACACAACTAATGAAAAACTGTTTTTT.

In DNA, the CDR3 is TGTGCCAGTAGGTATCTGCGACCTCATAGCAATCAGCCCCAGCATTTT. The encoded protein is CASRYLRPHSNQPQHF. The V gene is TRBV19, the J gene TRBJ1-5; D gene unclear. The CDR3 contains 16 residues. The V gene lost 6 bases and the J gene lost 0 bases, with 15 bases spanning the gap. Germline CDR1 and CDR2: LNHDA and SQIVND (reference sequence).

V gene TRBV20-1 combines with J gene TRBJ1-1; D is possibly TRBD1 (5 bases). V lost 5 bases and J 1 base, leaving 14 bases between the germline ends. Looked up from germline, CDR1 is DFQATT and CDR2 is SNEGSKA (reference sequence). The length of the CDR3 is 14 residues. CDR3 in amino acids: CSALTTQGNTEAFF. CDR3 DNA: TGCAGTGCTCTGACCACCCAGGGGAACACTGAAGCTTTCTTT.

The chain couples TRBV20-1 to TRBJ2-1; 7 positions match TRBD1. CDR3 length: 13 amino acids. Germline V CDR1 and CDR2: DFQATT, SNEGSKA (reference sequence). CDR3 region: CRVQGPSYNEQFF. CDR3 bases: TGCAGGGTACAGGGGCCATCCTACAATGAGCAGTTCTTC.

With regard to this clonotype: Sequence at one end of the junction differs from germline and may be a read error. J is TRBJ2-7 and V is TRBV4-2; perhaps TRBD1 as D (5 bases). Germline V CDR1 and CDR2: LGHNA, YNFKEQ. CDR3 size: 14 residues. The CDR3 sequence: CDSSQGASSYEQYF. Written as DNA, the CDR3 is TGTGACAGCAGCCAAGGGGCTAGTTCCTACGAGCAGTACTTC.

The chain is built from TRBV29-1 and TRBJ2-7, with D maybe TRBD2 (6 bases). V was clipped by 3 bases and J by 3 bases, with 18 bases between them. This CDR3 is built from 15 residues. Germline CDR1 and CDR2: SQVTM and ANQGSEA. The CDR3 DNA follows: TGCAGCGTTGAGCTGGGCGTTGCGGGAAACTACGAGCAGTACTTC. It codes for CSVELGVAGNYEQYF.

This clonotype has a handful of counts. The chain has TRBV12-3 or TRBV12-4 and TRBJ2-3; no clear D gene. CDR3 length: 11 residues. The V end lost 7 bases, the J end lost 2 bases, and 4 bases lay between the germline ends. CDR3 sequence: CASTNTDTQYF. CDR3 DNA sequence: TGTGCCAGCACCAACACAGATACGCAGTATTTT.

The rearrangement links TRBV3-1 to TRBJ2-1; D may be TRBD1 or TRBD2 (5 bases each). Trimming pared 4 bases from V and 8 bases from J, leaving 15 bases between. This CDR3 is built from 14 residues. Germline V gives CDR1 LGHDT, CDR2 YNNKEL (reference sequence). The CDR3 spells CASSPAGAVYEQFF. CDR3 DNA: TGTGCCAGCAGCCCCGCCGGGGCAGTGTATGAGCAGTTCTTC.

This clonotype has just a few counts. The V and J genes are TRBV11-2 and TRBJ2-4; D is ambiguous. Germline assignment: CDR1 SGHAT and CDR2 FQNNGV. This CDR3 is built from 14 residues. Deletions cut 3 bases from V and 0 bases from J, with 6 bases between. CDR3 amino acids: CASSFTLAKNIQYF. The CDR3 DNA reads as TGTGCCAGCAGCTTCACCCTAGCCAAAAACATTCAGTACTTC. Full variable domain (remainder filled in from reference TRBV11-2 and TRBJ2-4): EAGVAQSPRYKIIEKRQSVAFWCNPISGHATLYWYQQILGQGPKLLIQFQNNGVVDDSQLPKDRFSAERLKGVDSTLKIQPAKLEDSAVYLCASSFTLAKNIQYFGAGTRLSVL.

This clonotype was recorded at least ten times. J is TRBJ1-6 and V is TRBV11-2; no definite D call. The CDR3 has 15 amino acids. Between the trimmed V and J ends, which lost 2 bases and 13 bases, there was a span of 18 bases. Germline lookup yields CDR1 SGHAT and CDR2 FQNNGV. CDR3 amino acids: CASSLSLEGYRPLHF. DNA of the CDR3: TGTGCCAGCAGCTTATCGTTGGAGGGTTATCGGCCCCTCCACTTT. Together with reference TRBV11-2 and TRBJ1-6, the CDR3 gives the full variable domain: EAGVAQSPRYKIIEKRQSVAFWCNPISGHATLYWYQQILGQGPKLLIQFQNNGVVDDSQLPKDRFSAERLKGVDSTLKIQPAKLEDSAVYLCASSLSLEGYRPLHFGNGTRLTVT.